The entry that follows covers one T cell receptor (beta chain) sequence. The antigen this receptor binds is unknown. Qualities for individual bases were not recorded, and no much larger clone is one base off. Each collaborating institution followed its own protocols to collect whole blood in K2EDTA tubes. For TCRbeta analysis, collaborators shipped samples in one of three forms: frozen whole blood, isolated PBMCs, or DNA extracted from either of those sample types. TCRbeta CDR3 regions were amplified from genomic DNA by means of the immunoSEQ Assay, a bias-controlled multiplex PCR. Turning to the authors' computational methods: Within the assay, amplification of reference gene primers was used to estimate how many nucleated cells each sample contained. To quantify the absolute abundance of each unique TCRbeta CDR3 rearrangement, sequence reads were collapsed and filtered. Productive Simpson clonality was computed per sample as the square root of Simpson's diversity index over productive rearrangements. TCRdb took over this immuneACCESS table, retaining in-frame rearrangements with V and J assigned. Such tables are incomplete; in checked studies, under half of the missing clones stem from an unresolved V gene, and the remainder is unexplained. V and J calls plus clone size are reproduced from that table; the DNA served to infer D and trimming. The sample table lists about 100,000 clones, approximately 81% of them with a count of one. 10% to 15% of the sample is taken by the ten largest.

This record comes from a study of blood T cell repertoires in COVID-19 (dated by TCRdb to about 2020). At the level of the whole study: Samples from collaborators originated in the United States, Italy and Spain and spanned both the acute and convalescent phases of COVID-19. The prospective study material was composed of cDNA or gDNA derived from T cells, B-cell-depleted T cells, or PBMCs. The dataset comprised deeply sampled blood TCRbeta repertoires from subjects exposed to, actively infected with, or recovered from COVID-19. A freely available public database, intended as a resource for researchers studying the immune response to SARS-CoV-2, is where the repertoires were released. Samples were obtained from the ongoing ImmuneRACE study (first 160 participants) and from about 1,300 subjects provided by 6 global collaborators. The sample metadata nearly always contained a de-identified subject ID, COVID-19 status, age in years and sex. Where HLA class I and class II types were available, the types were taken from metadata supplied by the sample provider, not from assay-based typing.

Sequences SGHVS (CDR1) and FQNEAQ (CDR2) are obtained from the germline V gene. Counted from cysteine to phenylalanine, this CDR3 has 14 amino acids. Here the CDR3 DNA is all that survives: 42 bases in frame from base 1. At the junction V is shortened by 5 bases and J by 4 bases, with 14 bases in between. Points the paper makes about the study in general: Clinical and demographic metadata were provided uncurated, with the amount varying by source and participant.

The specimen was peripheral blood. Recombination linked TRBV7-8 to TRBJ1-1; TRBD1 is perhaps the D gene, given 5 matching bases. This sequence was found in a human donor in a cohort sampled during active COVID-19. The DNA reads as follows: TGTGCCAGCAGCCGGCTTCAAAGGGGCACTGAAGCTTTCTTT. It encodes CASSRLQRGTEAFF. This CDR3, with the reference TRBV7-8 and TRBJ1-1 proteins standing in past its ends, gives the full variable domain GAGVSQSPRYKVAKRGQDVALRCDPISGHVSLFWYQQALGQGPEFLTYFQNEAQLDKSGLPSDRFFAERPEGSVSTLKIQRTQQEDSAVYLCASSRLQRGTEAFFGQGTRLTVV.